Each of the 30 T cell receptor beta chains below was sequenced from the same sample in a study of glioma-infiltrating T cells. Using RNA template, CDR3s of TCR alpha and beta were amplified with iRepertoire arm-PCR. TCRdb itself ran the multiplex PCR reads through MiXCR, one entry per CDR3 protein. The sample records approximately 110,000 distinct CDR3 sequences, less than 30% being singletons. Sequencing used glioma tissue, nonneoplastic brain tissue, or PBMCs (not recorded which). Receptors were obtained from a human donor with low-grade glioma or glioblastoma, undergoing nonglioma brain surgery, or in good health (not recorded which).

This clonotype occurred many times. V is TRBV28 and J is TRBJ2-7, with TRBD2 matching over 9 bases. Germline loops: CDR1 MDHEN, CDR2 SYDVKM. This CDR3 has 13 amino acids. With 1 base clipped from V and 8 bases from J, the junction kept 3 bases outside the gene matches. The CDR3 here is CASSLSLAGKQYF. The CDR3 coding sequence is TGTGCCAGCAGTTTATCGCTAGCGGGGAAGCAGTACTTC. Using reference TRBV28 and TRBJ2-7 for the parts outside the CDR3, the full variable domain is DVKVTQSSRYLVKRTGEKVFLECVQDMDHENMFWYRQDPGLGLRLIYFSYDVKMKEKGDIPEGYSVSREKKERFSLILESASTNQTSMYLCASSLSLAGKQYFGPGTRLTVT.

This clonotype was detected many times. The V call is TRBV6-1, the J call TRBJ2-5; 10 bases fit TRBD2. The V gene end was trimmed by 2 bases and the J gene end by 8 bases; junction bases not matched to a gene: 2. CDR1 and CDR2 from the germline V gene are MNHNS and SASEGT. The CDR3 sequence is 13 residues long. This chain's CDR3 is CASSELAGVTQYF. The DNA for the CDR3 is TGTGCCAGCAGTGAACTAGCGGGGGTAACCCAGTACTTC.

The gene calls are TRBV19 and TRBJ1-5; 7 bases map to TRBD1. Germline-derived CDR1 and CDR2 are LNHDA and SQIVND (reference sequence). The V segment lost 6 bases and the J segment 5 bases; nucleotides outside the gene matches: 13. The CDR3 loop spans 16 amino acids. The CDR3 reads CASRTPTGNRDQPQHF. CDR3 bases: TGTGCCAGTAGAACCCCGACAGGGAATAGGGATCAGCCCCAGCATTTT.

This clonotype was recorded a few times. The chain's CDR3 is CASRIRRGSGNEQFF. The CDR3 DNA is TGTGCCAGTAGGATTCGCCGGGGTAGCGGGAATGAGCAGTTCTTC. The chain joins TRBV19 to TRBJ2-1, with 7 bases that match TRBD2. J gave up 7 bases and V 6 bases, and 12 bases lay outside the gene matches. The CDR3 runs 15 residues. Germline-derived CDR1 and CDR2 are LNHDA and SQIVND (reference sequence).

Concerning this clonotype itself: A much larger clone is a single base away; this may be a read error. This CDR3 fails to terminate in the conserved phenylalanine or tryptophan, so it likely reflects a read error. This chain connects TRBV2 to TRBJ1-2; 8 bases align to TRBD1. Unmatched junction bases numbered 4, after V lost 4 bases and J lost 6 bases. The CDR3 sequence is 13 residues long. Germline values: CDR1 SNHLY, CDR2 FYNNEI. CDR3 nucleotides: TGTGCCAGCAGTGGGACAGGGAGAGATGGCTACACCATC. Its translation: CASSGTGRDGYTI.

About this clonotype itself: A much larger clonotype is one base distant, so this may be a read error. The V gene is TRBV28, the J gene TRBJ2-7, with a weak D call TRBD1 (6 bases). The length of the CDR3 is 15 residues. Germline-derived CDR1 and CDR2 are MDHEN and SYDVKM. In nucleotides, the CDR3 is TGTGCCAGCAGTTCGACAGGTCCCAGGGCCTACGTGCAGTACTTC. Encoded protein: CASSSTGPRAYVQYF.

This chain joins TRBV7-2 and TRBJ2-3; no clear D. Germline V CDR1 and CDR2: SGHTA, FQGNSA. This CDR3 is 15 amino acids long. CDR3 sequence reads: CVSSIRAQHTDTQYF. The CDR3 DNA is TGTGTTAGCAGCATTAGAGCCCAACACACAGATACGCAGTATTTT.

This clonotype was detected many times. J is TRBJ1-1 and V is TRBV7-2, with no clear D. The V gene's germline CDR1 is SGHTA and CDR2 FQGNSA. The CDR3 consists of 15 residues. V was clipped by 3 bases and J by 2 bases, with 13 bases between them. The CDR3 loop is CASSLKTDLNTEAFF. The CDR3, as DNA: TGTGCCAGCAGCTTGAAAACAGACCTAAACACTGAAGCTTTCTTT.

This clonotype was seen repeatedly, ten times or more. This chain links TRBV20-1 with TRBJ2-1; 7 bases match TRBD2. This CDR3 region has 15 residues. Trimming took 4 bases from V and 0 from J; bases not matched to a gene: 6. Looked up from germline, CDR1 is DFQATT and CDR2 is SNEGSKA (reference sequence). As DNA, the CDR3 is TGCAGTGCTATTTCCGGGACTACCTCCTACAATGAGCAGTTCTTC. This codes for CSAISGTTSYNEQFF.

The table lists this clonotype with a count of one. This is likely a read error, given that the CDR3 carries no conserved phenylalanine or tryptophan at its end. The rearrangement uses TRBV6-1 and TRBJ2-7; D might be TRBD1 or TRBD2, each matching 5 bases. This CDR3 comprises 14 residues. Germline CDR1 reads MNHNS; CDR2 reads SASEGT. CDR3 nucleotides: TGTGCTAGCAGACCTCTGGGGGATTTGGTCGAGCAGTACCTC. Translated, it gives CASRPLGDLVEQYL.

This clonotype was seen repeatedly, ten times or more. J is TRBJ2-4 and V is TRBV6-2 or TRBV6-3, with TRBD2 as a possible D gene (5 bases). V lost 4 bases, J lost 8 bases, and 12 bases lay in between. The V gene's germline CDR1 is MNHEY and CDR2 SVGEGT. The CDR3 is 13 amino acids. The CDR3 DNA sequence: TGTGCCAGCAGTTCCGGGCCCGGGGACATTCAGTACTTC. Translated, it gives CASSSGPGDIQYF.

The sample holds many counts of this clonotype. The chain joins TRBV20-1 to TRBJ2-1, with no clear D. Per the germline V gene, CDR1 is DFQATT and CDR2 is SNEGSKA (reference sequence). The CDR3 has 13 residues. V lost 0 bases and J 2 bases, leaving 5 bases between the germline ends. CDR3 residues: CSARDGAYNEQFF. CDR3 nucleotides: TGCAGTGCTAGAGATGGAGCCTACAATGAGCAGTTCTTC.

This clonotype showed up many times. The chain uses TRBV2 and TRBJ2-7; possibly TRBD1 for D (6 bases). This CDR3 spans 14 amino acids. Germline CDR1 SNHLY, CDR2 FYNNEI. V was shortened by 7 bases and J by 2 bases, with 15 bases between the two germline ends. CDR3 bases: TGTGCCAGCAAGAATAAACAGGGAACCTACGAGCAGTACTTC. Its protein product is CASKNKQGTYEQYF. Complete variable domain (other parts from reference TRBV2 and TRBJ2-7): EPEVTQTPSHQVTQMGQEVILRCVPISNHLYFYWYRQILGQKVEFLVSFYNNEISEKSEIFDDQFSVERPDGSNFTLKIRSTKLEDSAMYFCASKNKQGTYEQYFGPGTRLTVT.

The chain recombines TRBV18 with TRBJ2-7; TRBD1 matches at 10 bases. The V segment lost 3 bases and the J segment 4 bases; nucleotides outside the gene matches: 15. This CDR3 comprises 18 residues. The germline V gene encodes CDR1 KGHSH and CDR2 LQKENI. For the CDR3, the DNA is TGTGCCAGCTCACCGCTATTCCCAGGACAGGGGGAGCGGTACGAGCAGTACTTC. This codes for CASSPLFPGQGERYEQYF.

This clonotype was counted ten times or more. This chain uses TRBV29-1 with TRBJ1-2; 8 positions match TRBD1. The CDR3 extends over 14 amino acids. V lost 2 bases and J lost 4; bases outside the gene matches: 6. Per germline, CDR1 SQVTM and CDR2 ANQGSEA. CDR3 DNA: TGCAGCGTTGAAATCCTTGGGACAGGCTATGGCTACACCTTC. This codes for CSVEILGTGYGYTF.

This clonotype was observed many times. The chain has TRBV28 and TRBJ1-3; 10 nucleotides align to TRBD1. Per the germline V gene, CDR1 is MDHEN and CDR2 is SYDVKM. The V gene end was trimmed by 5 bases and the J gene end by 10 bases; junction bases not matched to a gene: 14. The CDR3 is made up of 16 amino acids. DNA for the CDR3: TGTGCCAGCAGTCCGGGAGGTGGGACAGGGGAAGGAACCATATATTTT. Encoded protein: CASSPGGGTGEGTIYF.

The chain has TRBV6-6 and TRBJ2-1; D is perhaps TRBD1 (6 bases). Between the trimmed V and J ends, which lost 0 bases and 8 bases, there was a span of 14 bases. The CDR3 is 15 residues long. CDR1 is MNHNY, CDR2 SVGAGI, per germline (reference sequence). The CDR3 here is CASSYSPTGTYEQFF. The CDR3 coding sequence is TGTGCCAGCAGTTACTCCCCGACAGGAACCTATGAGCAGTTCTTC.

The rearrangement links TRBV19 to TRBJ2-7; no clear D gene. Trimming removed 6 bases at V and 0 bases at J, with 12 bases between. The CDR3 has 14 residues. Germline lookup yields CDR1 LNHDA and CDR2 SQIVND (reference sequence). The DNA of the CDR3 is TGTGCCAGTAGCATGATTCAGAGCTCCTACGAGCAGTACTTC. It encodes CASSMIQSSYEQYF.

The CDR3 here is CSVVGGSSSYNEQFF. The CDR3 DNA is TGCAGCGTTGTGGGGGGCTCGAGCTCCTACAATGAGCAGTTCTTC. The chain is built from TRBV29-1 and TRBJ2-1, with D possibly called TRBD1 or TRBD2 (6 bases each). CDR3 size: 15 residues. Trimming stripped 4 bases from V and 0 bases from J, with 13 bases between. CDR1 SQVTM and CDR2 ANQGSEA come from the germline V gene.

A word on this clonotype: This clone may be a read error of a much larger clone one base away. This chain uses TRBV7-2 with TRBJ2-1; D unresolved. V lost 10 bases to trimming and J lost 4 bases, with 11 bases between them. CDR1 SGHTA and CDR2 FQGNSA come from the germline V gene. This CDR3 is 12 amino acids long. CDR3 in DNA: TGTGCCATCAAGGCCGGGTACAATGAGCAGTTCTTC. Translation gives CAIKAGYNEQFF. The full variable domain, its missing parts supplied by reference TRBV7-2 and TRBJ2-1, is GAGVSQSPSNKVTEKGKDVELRCDPISGHTALYWYRQSLGQGLEFLIYFQGNSAPDKSGLPSDRFSAERTGGSVSTLTIQRTQQEDSAVYLCAIKAGYNEQFFGPGTRLTVL.

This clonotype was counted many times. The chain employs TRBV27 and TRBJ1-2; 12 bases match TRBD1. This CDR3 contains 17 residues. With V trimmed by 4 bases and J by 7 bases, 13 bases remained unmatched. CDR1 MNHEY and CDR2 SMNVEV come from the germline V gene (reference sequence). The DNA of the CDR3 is TGTGCCAGCAGTTCGGCGGGACAGGGGGCGATGCGAAGTGGCTACACCTTC. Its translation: CASSSAGQGAMRSGYTF.

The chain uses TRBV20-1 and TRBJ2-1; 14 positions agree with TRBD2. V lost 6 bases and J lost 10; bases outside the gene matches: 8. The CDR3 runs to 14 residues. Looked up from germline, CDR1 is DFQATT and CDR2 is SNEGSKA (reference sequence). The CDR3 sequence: CSAGTSGSSSEQFF. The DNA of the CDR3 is TGCAGTGCCGGGACTAGCGGGAGCAGTTCGGAGCAGTTCTTC.

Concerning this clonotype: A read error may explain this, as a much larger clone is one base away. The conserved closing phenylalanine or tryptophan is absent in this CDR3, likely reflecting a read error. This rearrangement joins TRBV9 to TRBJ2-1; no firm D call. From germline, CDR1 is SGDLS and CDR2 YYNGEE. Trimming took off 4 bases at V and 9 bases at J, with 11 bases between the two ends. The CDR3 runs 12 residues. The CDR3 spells CASSPSGPEQFL. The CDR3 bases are TGTGCCAGCAGCCCCTCCGGTCCTGAGCAGTTCTTA.

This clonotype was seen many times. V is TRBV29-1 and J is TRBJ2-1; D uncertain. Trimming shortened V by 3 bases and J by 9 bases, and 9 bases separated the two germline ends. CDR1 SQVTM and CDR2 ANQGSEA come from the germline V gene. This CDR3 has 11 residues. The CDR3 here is CSVDGRLEQFF. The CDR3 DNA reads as TGCAGCGTTGATGGGCGGCTTGAGCAGTTCTTC.

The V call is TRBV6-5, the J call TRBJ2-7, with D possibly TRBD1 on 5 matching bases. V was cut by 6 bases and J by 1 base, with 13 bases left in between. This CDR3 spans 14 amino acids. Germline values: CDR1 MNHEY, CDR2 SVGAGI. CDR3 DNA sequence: TGTGCCAGCAGCCCAACCCCAGGGTCCTACGAGCAGTACTTC. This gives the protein CASSPTPGSYEQYF.

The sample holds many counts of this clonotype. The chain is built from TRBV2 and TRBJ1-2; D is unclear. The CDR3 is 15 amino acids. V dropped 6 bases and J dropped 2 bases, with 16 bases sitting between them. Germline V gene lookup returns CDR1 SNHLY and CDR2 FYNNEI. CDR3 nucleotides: TGTGCCAGCAGCTCGGCAGTCACCGTCAACTATGGCTACACCTTC. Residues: CASSSAVTVNYGYTF.

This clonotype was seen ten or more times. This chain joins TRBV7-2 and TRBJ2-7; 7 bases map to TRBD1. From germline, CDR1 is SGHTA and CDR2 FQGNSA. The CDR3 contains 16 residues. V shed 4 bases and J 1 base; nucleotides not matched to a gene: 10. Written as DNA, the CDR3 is TGTGCCAGCAGCTCCGAGGGGGCAGCACCGTCCTACGAGCAGTACTTC. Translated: CASSSEGAAPSYEQYF.

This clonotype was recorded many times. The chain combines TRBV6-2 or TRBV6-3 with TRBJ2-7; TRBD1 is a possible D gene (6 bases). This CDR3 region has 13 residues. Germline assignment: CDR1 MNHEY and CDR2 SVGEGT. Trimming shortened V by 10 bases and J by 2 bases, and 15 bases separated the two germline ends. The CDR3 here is CATDRTEAYEQYF. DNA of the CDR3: TGTGCCACTGACAGGACCGAAGCCTACGAGCAGTACTTC.

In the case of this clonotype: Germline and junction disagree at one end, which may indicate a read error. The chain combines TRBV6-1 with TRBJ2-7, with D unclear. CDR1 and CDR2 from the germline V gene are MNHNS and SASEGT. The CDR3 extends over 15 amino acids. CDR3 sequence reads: CASSWYRNGAYEQYF. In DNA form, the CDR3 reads TGCGCCAGCAGTTGGTACCGGAACGGAGCCTACGAGCAGTACTTC.

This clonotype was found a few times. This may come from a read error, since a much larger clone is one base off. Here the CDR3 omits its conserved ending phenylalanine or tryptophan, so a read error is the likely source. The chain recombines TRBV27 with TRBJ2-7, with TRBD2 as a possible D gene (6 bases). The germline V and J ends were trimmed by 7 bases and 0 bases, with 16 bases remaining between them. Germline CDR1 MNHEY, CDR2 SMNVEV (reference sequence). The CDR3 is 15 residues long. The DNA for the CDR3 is TGTGCCAGCACCCGGAGGGCAGGACTCTCCTACGAGCAGTACCTC. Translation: CASTRRAGLSYEQYL.